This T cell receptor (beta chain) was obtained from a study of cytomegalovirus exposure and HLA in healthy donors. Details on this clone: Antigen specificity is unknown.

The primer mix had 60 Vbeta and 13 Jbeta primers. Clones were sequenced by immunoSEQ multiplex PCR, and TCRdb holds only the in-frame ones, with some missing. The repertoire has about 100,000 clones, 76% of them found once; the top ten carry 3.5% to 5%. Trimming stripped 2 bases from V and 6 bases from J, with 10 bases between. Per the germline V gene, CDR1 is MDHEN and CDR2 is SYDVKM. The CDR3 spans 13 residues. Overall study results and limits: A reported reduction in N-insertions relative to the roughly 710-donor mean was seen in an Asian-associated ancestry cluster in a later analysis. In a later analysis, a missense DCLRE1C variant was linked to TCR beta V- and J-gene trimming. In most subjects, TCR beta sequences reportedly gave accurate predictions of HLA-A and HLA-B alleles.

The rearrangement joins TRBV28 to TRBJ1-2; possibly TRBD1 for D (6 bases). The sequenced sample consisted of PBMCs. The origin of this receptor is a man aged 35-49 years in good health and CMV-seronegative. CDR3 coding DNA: TGTGCCAGCAGTTTAAGGGACATTAATGGCTACACCTTC. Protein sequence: CASSLRDINGYTF.